Shown below are 29 T cell receptor beta chains from a single sample sequenced in a study of blood T cell repertoires in COVID-19. Profiled with immunoSEQ multiplex PCR; TCRdb holds only in-frame clones, not every one. The data show fewer than 250,000 clones, 70% to 90% seen once. The sequenced material came from PBMCs or T cells enriched from blood (not recorded which). Source of these receptors: a man aged 50 to 60 who had been exposed to COVID-19.

The CDR3 region has the DNA TGTGCCAGCAGTTACTTGGCAGATCAGCCCCAGCATTTT. Encoded protein: CASSYLADQPQHF. This chain joins TRBV6-5 and TRBJ1-5; D gene unclear. Trimming cost V 1 base and J 5 bases, with 6 bases left between them. Germline lookup yields CDR1 MNHEY and CDR2 SVGAGI. This CDR3 comprises 13 residues.

This clone came up once. This sequence joins TRBV9 and TRBJ1-6, with D hard to call. Germline values: CDR1 SGDLS, CDR2 YYNGEE. The CDR3 totals 14 residues. Trimming cost V 2 bases and J 4 bases, with 7 bases left between them. This chain's CDR3 is CASSVSGYNSPLHF. Written as DNA, the CDR3 is TGTGCCAGCAGCGTCAGCGGGTATAATTCACCCCTCCACTTT.

This rearrangement joins TRBV24-1 to TRBJ1-1; 9 bases agree with TRBD1. The CDR3 loop spans 15 amino acids. V shed 5 bases and J 2 bases; nucleotides not matched to a gene: 5. CDR1 and CDR2 (germline): KGHDR, SFDVKD. CDR3 sequence: CATSASTGGNTEAFF. The CDR3 DNA follows: TGTGCCACCAGTGCCTCGACAGGGGGTAACACTGAAGCTTTCTTT.

The chain links TRBV5-1 to TRBJ2-1, with TRBD2 matching 7 bases. The V segment lost 4 bases and the J segment 6 bases; nucleotides outside the gene matches: 4. This CDR3 has 13 residues. CDR1 is SGHRS, CDR2 YFSETQ, per germline. Here the CDR3 DNA reads TGCGCCAGCAGCCCCGCTAGCGGCAATGAGCAGTTCTTC. Translation gives CASSPASGNEQFF.

This clone was counted ten times or more. The V and J genes are TRBV7-2 and TRBJ1-3; 8 positions agree with TRBD1. This CDR3 comprises 17 residues. The J segment lost 4 bases and the V segment lost 0 bases, leaving 8 bases of the junction unmatched. Germline V lookup: CDR1 SGHTA, CDR2 FQGNSA. CDR3: CASSLASNRGSGNTIYF. The CDR3 DNA follows: TGTGCCAGCAGCTTAGCGTCCAACAGGGGGTCGGGAAACACCATATATTTT.

This clone was seen just once. This chain links TRBV7-8 with TRBJ2-7, with 7 bases fitting TRBD2. V lost 5 bases, J lost 6 bases, and 10 bases stayed unmatched. CDR3 length equals 14 residues. Germline CDR1 reads SGHVS; CDR2 reads FQNEAQ. CDR3: CASSPRARGSEQYF. CDR3 nucleotides: TGTGCCAGCAGCCCCCGGGCCCGCGGGAGCGAGCAGTACTTC.

The V gene is TRBV29-1, the J gene TRBJ1-1; possibly TRBD1 for D (5 bases). The CDR3 totals 11 residues. Germline CDR1 SQVTM, CDR2 ANQGSEA. As DNA, the CDR3 is TGCACCGGGGCGGGGCCCACTGAAGCTTTCTTT. This encodes CTGAGPTEAFF.

J is TRBJ1-4 and V is TRBV2; weak D call: TRBD1 (5 bases). The germline V gene has CDR1 SNHLY and CDR2 FYNNEI. This CDR3 is 16 amino acids long. V gave up 10 bases and J gave up 0 bases, with 18 bases separating them. CDR3 DNA sequence: TGTGCCACAGCTACAGGTCTCTCACCAACTAATGAAAAACTGTTTTTT. Protein product: CATATGLSPTNEKLFF.

The V gene is TRBV5-1, the J gene TRBJ1-1; D ambiguous. Germline V gives CDR1 SGHRS, CDR2 YFSETQ. The V and J ends lost 3 bases and 0 bases respectively, with 6 bases between them. This CDR3 has 13 residues. The CDR3 DNA is TGCGCCAGCAGCTATACGGTGAACACTGAAGCTTTCTTT. It codes for CASSYTVNTEAFF.

The chain is built from TRBV18 and TRBJ2-4; a possible D gene is TRBD1 (6 bases). Germline lookup yields CDR1 KGHSH and CDR2 LQKENI. Trimming cost V 0 bases and J 9 bases, with 9 bases left between them. The CDR3 totals 13 residues. The CDR3 is CASSPPTGGIQYF. The CDR3 bases are TGTGCCAGCTCACCACCGACAGGTGGCATTCAGTACTTC.

This chain links TRBV18 with TRBJ1-1, with a possible D match to TRBD1 (6 bases). The ends were cut back, 6 bases at V and 4 bases at J, with 12 bases in the middle. Germline V gene data show CDR1 as KGHSH and CDR2 as LQKENI. The CDR3 covers 13 residues. This chain's CDR3 is CASSSGAGTEAFF. DNA for the CDR3: TGTGCCAGCTCCTCAGGGGCCGGCACTGAAGCTTTCTTT.

This chain uses TRBV11-3 with TRBJ2-2, with D possibly matching TRBD1 (5 bases). The CDR3 totals 14 residues. Trimming stripped 1 base from V and 6 bases from J, with 9 bases between. Germline loops: CDR1 SGHNT, CDR2 YENEEA. The CDR3 nucleotides are TGTGCCAGCAGCTTAGTCAGGGTTGCCGGGGAGCTGTTTTTT. Its translation is CASSLVRVAGELFF.

This chain uses TRBV19 with TRBJ2-3; 7 bases map to TRBD2. Germline CDR1 is LNHDA and CDR2 is SQIVND (reference sequence). This CDR3 region has 16 residues. V was pared by 3 bases and J by 2 bases, with 8 bases of the junction left unmatched. The CDR3 coding sequence is TGTGCCAGTAGTATGATAGGGAGGGTAACCACAGATACGCAGTATTTT. It encodes CASSMIGRVTTDTQYF.

CDR3 bases: TGTGCCAGCAGTGCAAGGGACAGGTACTATGAGCAGTACTTC. Translation: CASSARDRYYEQYF. The J gene is TRBJ2-7, the V gene TRBV2; the match to TRBD1 covers 8 bases. J gave up 7 bases and V 4 bases, and 9 bases lay outside the gene matches. The CDR3 spans 14 residues. Germline assignment: CDR1 SNHLY and CDR2 FYNNEI.

The rearrangement uses TRBV5-1 and TRBJ1-6; the D gene is possibly TRBD1 (5 bases). CDR1 SGHRS and CDR2 YFSETQ come from the germline V gene. The germline V and J ends were trimmed by 1 base and 8 bases, with 13 bases remaining between them. The CDR3 runs 15 residues. CDR3 bases: TGCGCCAGCAGCTTGCATCAGGGTTTTGATTCACCCCTCCACTTT. Translation: CASSLHQGFDSPLHF.

The chain is built from TRBV11-3 and TRBJ2-7; the match to TRBD1 covers 9 bases. Per germline, CDR1 SGHNT and CDR2 YENEEA. Trimming at V came to 5 bases and at J to 2 bases, leaving 7 bases not matched to a gene. This CDR3 spans 15 amino acids. This CDR3 reads CASSLGTGRTYEQYV. The CDR3 coding sequence is TGTGCCAGCAGCCTCGGGACAGGGCGAACCTACGAGCAGTACGTC.

This clone was observed a handful of times. This CDR3 reads CASSSGTSGDNEQFF. The CDR3 DNA follows: TGTGCCAGCAGCTCCGGGACTAGCGGAGACAATGAGCAGTTCTTC. The chain recombines TRBV7-3 with TRBJ2-1; the match to TRBD2 covers 11 bases. The CDR3 has 15 residues. With 4 bases clipped from V and 5 bases from J, the junction kept 4 bases outside the gene matches. The germline V gene has CDR1 SGHTA and CDR2 FQGTGA.

The chain carries TRBV7-8 and TRBJ1-4, with TRBD1 matching over 9 bases. The CDR3 is 20 amino acids. Looked up from germline, CDR1 is SGHVS and CDR2 is FQNEAQ. V shed 4 bases, J shed 3 bases, and the junction held 18 bases outside the gene matches. The CDR3 reads CASSSYGGTGLGSANEKLFF. The CDR3 DNA sequence: TGTGCCAGCAGCTCATATGGGGGGACAGGGTTGGGCTCAGCTAATGAAAAACTGTTTTTT.

The chain combines TRBV18 with TRBJ1-5; 7 bases are shared with TRBD1. V lost 6 bases and J lost 1; bases outside the gene matches: 6. Germline CDR1 KGHSH, CDR2 LQKENI. This CDR3 has 15 residues. As DNA, the CDR3 is TGTGCCAGCTCCCTGGGACAGAGGAGCAATCAGCCCCAGCATTTT. Translated: CASSLGQRSNQPQHF.

V gene TRBV18 combines with J gene TRBJ2-7; TRBD1 aligns across 7 bases. This CDR3 region has 12 residues. From germline, CDR1 is KGHSH and CDR2 LQKENI. J lost 5 bases, V lost 5 bases, and 3 bases had no gene match. This chain's CDR3 is CASSSTGDEQYV. In DNA form, the CDR3 reads TGTGCCAGCTCATCCACAGGGGACGAGCAGTACGTC.

The sample holds a few counts of this clone. The genes are TRBV27 and TRBJ2-3; 7 positions agree with TRBD2. The CDR3 covers 15 residues. Per germline, CDR1 MNHEY and CDR2 SMNVEV (reference sequence). V trimming: 5 bases; J trimming: 2 bases; junction bases outside the gene matches: 7. As DNA, the CDR3 is TGTGCCAGCAGTGCGACTAGCTGGTCCACAGATACGCAGTATTTT. Translating gives CASSATSWSTDTQYF.

The CDR3 coding sequence is TGTGCCATCCCGGACAGGCGCTATGGCTACACCTTC. It specifies CAIPDRRYGYTF. J is TRBJ1-2 and V is TRBV28, with 7 bases matching TRBD1. Per the germline V gene, CDR1 is MDHEN and CDR2 is SYDVKM. This CDR3 spans 12 amino acids. Trimming removed 10 bases from V and 4 bases from J; junction bases left unmatched: 6.

The chain recombines TRBV14 with TRBJ2-7; D might be TRBD2 (5 bases). The CDR3 totals 17 residues. Germline loops: CDR1 SGHDN, CDR2 FVKESK. Trimming pared 1 base from V and 6 bases from J, leaving 22 bases between. The CDR3 DNA is TGTGCCAGCAGCCAAGGTTCGAAACAATCCTGGAGGTCCGAGCAGTACTTC. Its protein product is CASSQGSKQSWRSEQYF.

The count of this clone is one. This chain uses TRBV9 with TRBJ2-2, with 7 bases aligning to TRBD1. Trimming at V came to 4 bases and at J to 6 bases, leaving 3 bases not matched to a gene. CDR1 is SGDLS, CDR2 YYNGEE, per germline. The CDR3 is 13 residues long. This CDR3 reads CASSYGTAGELFF. In nucleotides, the CDR3 is TGTGCCAGCAGCTACGGGACAGCCGGGGAGCTGTTTTTT.

J is TRBJ1-4 and V is TRBV28, with D uncertain. The V end was cut by 10 bases, the J end by 6 bases, with 12 bases between. The CDR3 totals 12 residues. Germline V gene lookup returns CDR1 MDHEN and CDR2 SYDVKM. CDR3 sequence reads: CATTGRYEKLFF. DNA of the CDR3: TGTGCCACCACCGGGAGGTATGAAAAACTGTTTTTT.

The J gene is TRBJ2-3, the V gene TRBV19; 8 nucleotides line up with TRBD2. The CDR3 runs 17 residues. Germline V gene data show CDR1 as LNHDA and CDR2 as SQIVND (reference sequence). V shed 2 bases and J 5 bases; nucleotides not matched to a gene: 12. The CDR3 protein is CASSIQVSGRSVDTQYF. DNA for the CDR3: TGTGCCAGTAGTATACAAGTGAGCGGGAGATCGGTAGATACGCAGTATTTT.

Turning to this clone: Other nucleotide sequences in the sample specify the same CDR3. This chain joins TRBV19 and TRBJ1-4; D uncertain. The CDR3 loop spans 11 amino acids. V was clipped by 5 bases and J by 7 bases, with 5 bases between them. Germline V gene sequence: CDR1 LNHDA, CDR2 SQIVND (reference sequence). The CDR3 bases are TGTGCCAGTAGTCTGCGTGAAAAACTGTTTTTT. Residues: CASSLREKLFF.

This chain joins TRBV9 and TRBJ2-1; D may be TRBD1 (5 bases). Germline lookup yields CDR1 SGDLS and CDR2 YYNGEE. V was shortened by 0 bases and J by 5 bases, with 6 bases between the two germline ends. The CDR3 loop spans 13 amino acids. The CDR3 sequence: CASSVETDNEQFF. CDR3 coding DNA: TGTGCCAGCAGCGTAGAGACAGACAATGAGCAGTTCTTC.

The rearrangement uses TRBV28 and TRBJ2-6; 12 bases map to TRBD2. The germline gives CDR1 MDHEN, CDR2 SYDVKM. The CDR3 is 18 amino acids. Unmatched junction bases numbered 0, after V lost 0 bases and J lost 0 bases. CDR3 DNA sequence: TGTGCCAGCAGTTTATGGGGACTAGCGGGCTCTGGGGCCAACGTCCTGACTTTC. It specifies CASSLWGLAGSGANVLTF.